The sequence of this T cell receptor (beta chain) was determined in a study of blood T cell repertoires in COVID-19 (dated by TCRdb to the early 2020s). Describing the broader study: Samples covering the acute and convalescent phases of COVID-19 were provided by collaborators in the United States, Italy and Spain. The material from the prospective study consisted of cDNA or gDNA derived from T cells, B-cell-depleted T cells, or PBMCs. Deeply sampled blood TCRbeta repertoires from subjects exposed to, actively infected with, or recovered from COVID-19 were included in the dataset. The repertoires were made available in a free public database intended to serve as a resource for research on the immune response to SARS-CoV-2. Samples were obtained from the ongoing ImmuneRACE study (first 160 participants) and from approximately 1,200 subjects provided by 6 global collaborators. Nearly every sample came with metadata listing a de-identified subject ID, COVID-19 status, age in years and sex. HLA class I and class II types, where available, came from metadata supplied by the sample provider rather than from assay-based typing.

Results and caveats for the whole study, not just this receptor: The amount of clinical and demographic metadata varied by source and participant and was provided uncurated.

CDR1 and CDR2 are read off the germline V gene as MDHEN and SYDVKM. The cysteine opens and the phenylalanine closes a CDR3 of 15 amino acids. Only the CDR3 part of the read is kept: 45 bases, read in frame from the first base. Relative to germline, V is 4 bases shorter and J is 5 bases shorter, with 17 bases between their ends. The immunoSEQ Assay, a bias-controlled multiplex PCR, was used to amplify TCRbeta CDR3 regions from genomic DNA. Concerning the study's data processing: Within the assay, amplification of reference gene primers was used to estimate how many nucleated cells each sample contained. To quantify the absolute abundance of each unique TCRbeta CDR3 rearrangement, sequence reads were collapsed and filtered. For each sample, productive Simpson clonality was calculated by taking the square root of Simpson's diversity index across productive rearrangements. In TCRdb, the immuneACCESS table is reduced to in-frame sequences with V and J assigned. These tables do not hold every clone; where another copy was compared, an unresolved V gene accounts for under half, and the others remain unexplained. V and J calls and clone size follow that table, whereas D and trimming were derived from the DNA. This sample comprises approximately 220,000 clones, 80% to 90% of them detected only once. The leading ten clones occupy approximately 4.5% of the sample.

This clone appeared a single time. Its antigen remains undetermined. No qualities accompany the bases; no much larger clone lies one base away. Collaborating institutions collected whole blood in K2EDTA tubes following their own protocols. Collaborator samples were shipped for TCRbeta analysis as frozen whole blood, isolated PBMCs, or DNA extracted from either sample type. The TCR originated in a woman in her sixties or seventies with acute or convalescent COVID-19. The rearrangement joined TRBV28 to TRBJ2-5; the best D guess is TRBD1, with 5 bases matching. Sample: peripheral blood. The nucleotide sequence reads TGTGCCAGCAGTTCGGTATGGCAGGGTTTCGAGACCCAGTACTTC. Its translation reads: CASSSVWQGFETQYF.